This T cell receptor beta chain was documented in a study of OX40 agonist ivuxolimab in advanced cancers. Whole-study findings and limits: CD8+ T cells were the subset that, on average, had more expanded clones than CD4+. Researchers did not determine the expanded peripheral T cells' antigen specificity.

Assay: immunoSEQ multiplex PCR; the TCRdb copy retains only in-frame clones and omits some. The table includes tens of thousands of clones, around 85% detected once. In regard to this clone: Its antigen is unknown.

Sample: CD4+ or CD8+ T cells sorted from blood, taken in a trial of the OX40 agonist ivuxolimab. This TCR was recovered from an adult with an advanced solid tumor such as melanoma, head and neck, liver or kidney cancer.

CDR3 nucleotides: TGTGCCAGCAGCCCACAGACTACCTCCAATGAGCAGTTCTTC. This sequence encodes CASSPQTTSNEQFF. The chain uses TRBV5-6 and TRBJ2-1; possibly TRBD2 for D (5 bases). V lost 4 bases and J 6 bases, leaving 14 bases between the germline ends. Germline CDR1 is SGHDT and CDR2 is YYEEEE. CDR3 length equals 14 residues.